The 28 T cell receptor beta chains presented below share a single source sample, sequenced in a study of brain T cells in children with intractable seizures. The time point here: blood from clinic visit 5 months post-surgery; TSC patient then seizure free. Clones were read by immunoSEQ multiplex PCR, and TCRdb kept only the in-frame ones, dropping some. This table holds about 340,000 clones, roughly 92% found once. The source was peripheral blood, collected 4 to 6 months after surgery. The source is a boy under two years old with tuberous sclerosis and intractable seizures.

The rearrangement uses TRBV4-2 and TRBJ2-4; 9 nucleotides match TRBD2. The germline V gene encodes CDR1 LGHNA and CDR2 YNFKEQ. The junction had 13 bases not matched to a gene; V was cut back by 3 bases and J by 10 bases. The CDR3 has 16 residues. CDR3 sequence: CASSHPWRGGMWIQYF. The CDR3 DNA sequence: TGTGCCAGCAGCCATCCCTGGCGGGGGGGGATGTGGATTCAGTACTTC.

This chain links TRBV10-1 with TRBJ2-7; 9 bases fit TRBD2. Germline V CDR1 and CDR2: WNHNN, SYGVQD (reference sequence). The CDR3 is made up of 14 amino acids. Trimming removed 2 bases from V and 7 bases from J; junction bases left unmatched: 6. CDR3 region: CASSESGLASEQYF. CDR3 bases: TGCGCCAGCAGTGAGAGCGGACTAGCGAGTGAGCAGTACTTC.

This chain links TRBV4-1 with TRBJ1-1; 12 nucleotides line up with TRBD1. This CDR3 is built from 16 residues. CDR1 and CDR2 (germline): MGHRA, YSYEKL. Trimming removed 2 bases from V and 11 bases from J; junction bases left unmatched: 12. As DNA, the CDR3 is TGCGCCAGCAGCCAACCTCCGGGGACAGGGGGCTTTCGGGCTTTCTTT. Translation gives CASSQPPGTGGFRAFF.

This chain links TRBV7-2 with TRBJ1-1; D is undetermined. Trimming took 3 bases from V and 1 from J, leaving 3 bases between them. Germline V CDR1 and CDR2: SGHTA, FQGNSA. The CDR3 loop spans 12 amino acids. CDR3 nucleotide sequence: TGTGCCAGCAGCTTTGGGAACACTGAAGCTTTCTTT. Translation: CASSFGNTEAFF.

The chain employs TRBV28 and TRBJ1-5, with a tentative D call TRBD1 (6 bases). CDR1 MDHEN and CDR2 SYDVKM come from the germline V gene. V was pared by 5 bases and J by 4 bases, with 9 bases between. The CDR3 runs to 13 residues. CDR3 bases: TGTGCCAGCAGTCCGGACAGTAATCAGCCCCAGCATTTT. Translating gives CASSPDSNQPQHF.

The chain uses TRBV25-1 and TRBJ1-5, with no clear D. Germline V gives CDR1 MGHDK, CDR2 SYGVNS. The CDR3 loop spans 14 amino acids. V was clipped by 1 base and J by 0 bases, with 4 bases between them. The CDR3 DNA is TGTGCCAGCAGTGAATCGTTTAGCAATCAGCCCCAGCATTTT. Residues: CASSESFSNQPQHF.

V is TRBV19 and J is TRBJ2-2; D gene unclear. Germline V lookup: CDR1 LNHDA, CDR2 SQIVND (reference sequence). V was cut by 4 bases and J by 6 bases, with 15 bases left in between. The CDR3 is made up of 15 amino acids. This CDR3 is CASSTLSRQAGELFF. The DNA of the CDR3 is TGTGCCAGTAGTACACTGTCTAGGCAGGCCGGGGAGCTGTTTTTT.

The sample holds a few counts of this clone. Within the sample, other DNA sequences also encode this same CDR3. The chain has TRBV12-3 or TRBV12-4 and TRBJ1-1, with D maybe TRBD1 (5 bases). Trimming removed 1 base from V and 2 bases from J, with 5 bases in between. The CDR3 loop spans 13 amino acids. This CDR3 reads CASSLGDNTEAFF. The DNA for the CDR3 is TGTGCCAGCAGTTTAGGGGACAACACTGAAGCTTTCTTT.

The chain joins TRBV6-7 to TRBJ2-3, with 9 positions matching TRBD2. TRBV6-7 is assigned to the ORF class and has an uncertain function. The trim removed 2 bases at V and 4 bases at J, leaving 7 bases unmatched. The CDR3 contains 16 residues. CDR3 sequence: CASSYSWRLAADTQYF. DNA for the CDR3: TGTGCCAGCAGTTACAGCTGGAGACTAGCGGCAGATACGCAGTATTTT.

The chain has TRBV12-3 or TRBV12-4 and TRBJ1-2; D unresolved. Trimming took off 2 bases at V and 2 bases at J, with 6 bases between the two ends. The CDR3 has 13 residues. Here the CDR3 DNA reads TGTGCCAGCAGTTTAAAGCGAAACTATGGCTACACCTTC. Amino acids: CASSLKRNYGYTF.

This chain connects TRBV20-1 to TRBJ2-7; tentatively, D is TRBD2 (5 bases). Germline V gene lookup returns CDR1 DFQATT and CDR2 SNEGSKA (reference sequence). V shed 3 bases and J shed 5 bases, with 17 bases lying between them. The CDR3 spans 14 residues. As DNA, the CDR3 is TGCAGTGCTAGTCGCGGGTATCAGGTCGACGAGCAGTACTTC. Translated, it gives CSASRGYQVDEQYF.

As concerns this clone: Relative to the germline gene, one junction end is altered; a read error may explain this. The rearrangement links TRBV9 to TRBJ2-1; possible D gene TRBD2, 5 bases. Germline CDR1 reads SGDLS; CDR2 reads YYNGEE. This CDR3 region has 11 residues. CDR3 DNA sequence: TGTGCCAGCAGCGTAGGGTCGACCGGGGTCTTC. Its translation is CASSVGSTGVF.

The J gene is TRBJ2-3, the V gene TRBV15, with 11 bases fitting TRBD2. Germline-derived CDR1 and CDR2 are LNHNV and YYDKDF (reference sequence). V dropped 0 bases and J dropped 6; count of bases not matched to a gene: 5. The CDR3 is 16 amino acids. CDR3 region: CATSRDLAGGRDTQYF. The CDR3 DNA reads TGTGCCACCAGCAGAGATCTAGCGGGAGGTAGGGATACGCAGTATTTT.

This clone was detected only once. The chain is built from TRBV27 and TRBJ1-2; TRBD1 matches 8 bases. The junction had 16 bases not matched to a gene; V was cut back by 0 bases and J by 4 bases. Germline V gene sequence: CDR1 MNHEY, CDR2 SMNVEV (reference sequence). The CDR3 covers 19 residues. The CDR3 nucleotides are TGTGCCAGCAGTTTATCCGCTTACCTCCGGGACAGGCAATCCTATGGCTACACCTTC. Translating it yields CASSLSAYLRDRQSYGYTF.

The J gene is TRBJ2-7, the V gene TRBV12-3 or TRBV12-4; a possible D gene is TRBD1 (6 bases). There are 11 residues in the CDR3. Trimming cost V 6 bases and J 6 bases, with 9 bases left between them. The DNA for the CDR3 is TGTGCCAGCAGCTACAGGGTCGAGCAGTACTTC. Its protein is CASSYRVEQYF.

The rearrangement uses TRBV7-2 and TRBJ2-5, with 7 bases that match TRBD2. Germline CDR1 and CDR2: SGHTA and FQGNSA. The CDR3 loop spans 15 amino acids. Trimming cost V 5 bases and J 3 bases; bases outside gene matches: 9. For the CDR3, the DNA is TGTGCCAGCAGCGCCCCCACCCTAGCGGAAGAGACCCAGTACTTC. It specifies CASSAPTLAEETQYF.

The rearrangement joins TRBV7-9 to TRBJ2-7, with TRBD1 as a possible D gene (5 bases). There are 13 residues in the CDR3. V was cut by 5 bases and J by 3 bases, with 11 bases left in between. CDR1 and CDR2 (germline): SEHNR, FQNEAQ (reference sequence). The CDR3 nucleotides are TGTGCCAGCAGCATACGACAGAACTACGAGCAGTACTTC. Translated, it gives CASSIRQNYEQYF.

CDR3 nucleotides: TGTGCCAGCAGCTTTGACAGGGGCTATGGCTACACCTTC. This sequence encodes CASSFDRGYGYTF. The chain uses TRBV6-5 and TRBJ1-2; 8 bases align to TRBD1. CDR1 and CDR2 from the germline V gene are MNHEY and SVGAGI. The CDR3 totals 13 residues. With V trimmed by 6 bases and J by 4 bases, 4 bases remained unmatched.

This clone was picked up one time. The chain employs TRBV6-5 and TRBJ1-2; TRBD1 matches 8 bases. CDR3 length equals 15 residues. The trim removed 4 bases at V and 2 bases at J, leaving 6 bases unmatched. Germline V gene data show CDR1 as MNHEY and CDR2 as SVGAGI. DNA for the CDR3: TGTGCCAGCAGTTTATACAGGGGGACGAACTATGGCTACACCTTC. Amino acids: CASSLYRGTNYGYTF.

V usage is TRBV30 and J usage is TRBJ1-1; no clear D. The V and J ends lost 0 bases and 9 bases respectively, with 17 bases between them. CDR1 is GTSNPN and CDR2 is SVGIG in the germline V gene (reference sequence). The CDR3 consists of 14 residues. CDR3 region: CAWSVNQRLIKAFF. The CDR3 coding sequence is TGTGCCTGGAGTGTCAACCAGAGACTCATAAAAGCTTTCTTT. Drawing the rest from reference TRBV30 and TRBJ1-1, the complete variable domain is SQTIHQWPATLVQPVGSPLSLECTVEGTSNPNLYWYRQAAGRGLQLLFYSVGIGQISSEVPQNLSASRPQDRQFILSSKKLLLSDSGFYLCAWSVNQRLIKAFFGQGTRLTVV.

The V gene is TRBV24-1, the J gene TRBJ2-1, with D hard to call. The CDR3 contains 12 residues. The V and J ends lost 5 bases and 8 bases respectively, with 9 bases between them. The germline V gene encodes CDR1 KGHDR and CDR2 SFDVKD. The CDR3 DNA sequence: TGTGCCACCAGTGGGGGTCTGGATGAGCAGTTCTTC. This encodes CATSGGLDEQFF.

This chain connects TRBV10-3 to TRBJ2-3; perhaps TRBD1 as D (6 bases). The CDR3 sequence is 15 residues long. V shed 3 bases and J shed 7 bases, with 17 bases lying between them. The V gene's germline CDR1 is ENHRY and CDR2 SYGVKD. DNA for the CDR3: TGTGCCATCAGTGAAGGACAGACCCATTTGAATACGCAGTATTTT. It translates to CAISEGQTHLNTQYF.

This clone was found a few times. This chain connects TRBV9 to TRBJ2-1; TRBD2 matches at 8 bases. There are 16 residues in the CDR3. Germline CDR1 is SGDLS and CDR2 is YYNGEE. V shed 4 bases and J 6 bases; nucleotides not matched to a gene: 12. The CDR3 is CASSPRTGTRVNEQFF. In DNA, the CDR3 is TGTGCCAGCAGCCCCCGCACCGGGACTAGGGTCAATGAGCAGTTCTTC.

The V gene is TRBV5-5, the J gene TRBJ2-5; D ambiguous. Germline V gives CDR1 SGHKS, CDR2 YYEKEE (reference sequence). The CDR3 runs 17 residues. V lost 4 bases and J 5 bases, leaving 24 bases between the germline ends. For the CDR3, the DNA is TGTGCCAGCAGCGTGGGAATAAGTGGAAATGGAGTGGAGACCCAGTACTTC. Its protein product is CASSVGISGNGVETQYF.

This chain connects TRBV11-3 to TRBJ2-1; D gene uncertain. V lost 5 bases and J 3 bases, leaving 5 bases between the germline ends. The CDR3 extends over 12 amino acids. Germline V gene lookup returns CDR1 SGHNT and CDR2 YENEEA. The CDR3 coding sequence is TGTGCCAGCAGCACCGACTACAATGAGCAGTTCTTC. Protein product: CASSTDYNEQFF.

The rearrangement uses TRBV19 and TRBJ2-2; TRBD2 might be the D (7 bases). The CDR3 is made up of 16 amino acids. V dropped 5 bases and J dropped 5 bases, with 18 bases sitting between them. Per the germline V gene, CDR1 is LNHDA and CDR2 is SQIVND (reference sequence). The CDR3 reads CASSSYREGKTGELFF. The DNA of the CDR3 is TGTGCCAGTAGTTCCTACAGGGAGGGAAAGACCGGGGAGCTGTTTTTT. Looking up the rest from reference TRBV19 and TRBJ2-2 gives the full variable domain: DGGITQSPKYLFRKEGQNVTLSCEQNLNHDAMYWYRQDPGQGLRLIYYSQIVNDFQKGDIAEGYSVSREKKESFPLTVTSAQKNPTAFYLCASSSYREGKTGELFFGEGSRLTVL.

The J gene is TRBJ2-7, the V gene TRBV5-1; 8 bases line up with TRBD1. The junction had 6 bases not matched to a gene; V was cut back by 4 bases and J by 3 bases. The CDR3 sequence is 14 residues long. CDR1 and CDR2 from the germline V gene are SGHRS and YFSETQ. The CDR3 nucleotides read TGCGCCAGCAGCCTAGGGACAGGCCACTACGAGCAGTACTTC. Translation: CASSLGTGHYEQYF. Full variable domain (rest looked up from reference TRBV5-1 and TRBJ2-7): KAGVTQTPRYLIKTRGQQVTLSCSPISGHRSVSWYQQTPGQGLQFLFEYFSETQRNKGNFPGRFSGRQFSNSRSEMNVSTLELGDSALYLCASSLGTGHYEQYFGPGTRLTVT.

This chain links TRBV6-4 with TRBJ1-6; TRBD1 agrees at 7 bases. V shed 3 bases, J shed 6 bases, and the junction held 5 bases outside the gene matches. The germline V gene has CDR1 MRHNA and CDR2 SNTAGT. The CDR3 covers 15 residues. DNA of the CDR3: TGTGCCAGCAGTGAAATTTCAGGGGGTAATTCACCCCTCCACTTT. Amino acid sequence: CASSEISGGNSPLHF.